This T cell receptor (beta chain) emerged from a study of T cell responses to AZD1222 COVID-19 vaccine. Study context: Pooling was applied to second doses at about 4 or about 12 weeks. Notes on the study in general: Regions left unmutated in variants are reportedly the target of nearly half of spike-specific TCRs. Among the donors, most were white British and more were female, and clonal diversity was possibly underestimated.

TCRdb's copy holds only in-frame clones and misses some; the assay was immunoSEQ multiplex PCR. Counted here are 150,000 or so clones, around nine tenths occurring once; the ten biggest clones make up approximately 1.5%. Note on this clone: Its specificity is unknown.

This receptor was identified in an adult in good health. The sequences come from peripheral blood, collected on day 0 of AZD1222 vaccination.

The CDR3 DNA sequence: TGTGCCAGCAGCTACTCCGGGTGGCTAGCGGTTGAAGAGACCCAGTACTTC. Encoded protein: CASSYSGWLAVEETQYF. The V gene is TRBV7-2, the J gene TRBJ2-5, with TRBD2 identical over 7 bases. V lost 4 bases, J lost 3 bases, and 14 bases stayed unmatched. This CDR3 is 17 amino acids long. Germline V CDR1 and CDR2: SGHTA, FQGNSA.